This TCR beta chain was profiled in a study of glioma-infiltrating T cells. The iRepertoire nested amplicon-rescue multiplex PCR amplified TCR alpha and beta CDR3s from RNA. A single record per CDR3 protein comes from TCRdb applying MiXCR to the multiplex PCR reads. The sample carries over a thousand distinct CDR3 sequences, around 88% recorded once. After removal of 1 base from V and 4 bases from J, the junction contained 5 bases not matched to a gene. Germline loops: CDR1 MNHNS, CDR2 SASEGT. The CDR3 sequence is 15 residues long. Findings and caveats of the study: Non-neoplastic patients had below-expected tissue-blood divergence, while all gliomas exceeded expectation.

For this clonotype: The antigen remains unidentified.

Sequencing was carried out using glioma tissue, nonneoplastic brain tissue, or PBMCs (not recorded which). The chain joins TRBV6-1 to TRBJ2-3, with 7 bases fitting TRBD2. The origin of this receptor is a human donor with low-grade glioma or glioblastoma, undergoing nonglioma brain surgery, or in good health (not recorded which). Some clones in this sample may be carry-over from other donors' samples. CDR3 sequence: CASSEDSGASDTQYF. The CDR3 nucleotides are TGTGCCAGCAGTGAAGACAGCGGGGCCTCAGATACGCAGTATTTT.